These T cell receptor beta chains were read from a single sample in a study of CD4+ T cells in melanoma. Repertoires were generated with immunoSEQ multiplex PCR, while TCRdb's copy carries only in-frame clones and drops some. This table has roughly 15,000 clones, 68% appearing once. Sequenced input: cells from a culture (not recorded whether cultured in vitro). The receptors originated from a human donor with melanoma. Each CDR3 is given with its conserved first and last residue. A D gene is named only where the DNA matches it firmly. The listing skips clone size in some rows; elsewhere it reads once, few, many or a size class.

17,TRBV5-8,TRBD1,TRBJ1-5,.,TGTGCCAGCAGTCAACCCTTTACAGGGGAGAACAATCAGCCCCAGCATTTT,CASSQPFTGENNQPQHF
14,TRBV5-6,.,TRBJ1-4,.,TGTGCCAGCAGCTTTTACAGAATAAATGAAAAACTGTTTTTT,CASSFYRINEKLFF
14,TRBV11-2,.,TRBJ1-1,few,TGTGCCAGCAGCTTATTGGGAGGGAACACTGAAGCTTTCTTT,CASSLLGGNTEAFF
16,TRBV2,.,TRBJ2-3,.,TGTGCCAGCATCCCCGGGCGGGGAGGACGGACAGATACGCAGTATTTT,CASIPGRGGRTDTQYF
14,TRBV5-4,.,TRBJ1-2,.,TGTGCCAGCAGCTTGACAGGAATAATCTATGGCTACACCTTC,CASSLTGIIYGYTF
16,TRBV30,TRBD1,TRBJ1-2,.,TGTGCCTGGAGTCTCAACGCCGGGACAGAGGGTTATGGCTACACCTTC,CAWSLNAGTEGYGYTF
13,TRBV4-2,.,TRBJ1-2,.,TGTGCCAGCAGCCCTGCGTCGACGGTTGGCTACACCTTC,CASSPASTVGYTF
10,TRBV29-1,.,TRBJ1-1,.,TGCAGCGCTCTAGAGGGTGTTGCTTTCTTT,CSALEGVAFF
13,TRBV5-1,.,TRBJ1-6,few,TGCGCCAGCAGGGGGGGATTAGATTCACCCCTCCACTTT,CASRGGLDSPLHF
12,TRBV29-1,TRBD2,TRBJ2-2,.,TGCAGCGGCCGGACTAGCGGGGGGTCGGTGTTTTTT,CSGRTSGGSVFF
15,TRBV6-4,TRBD1,TRBJ2-1,.,TGTGCCAGCAGTCGGGACAGGGGCTCCTACAATGAGCAGTTCTTC,CASSRDRGSYNEQFF
14,TRBV4-1,.,TRBJ1-4,.,TGCGCCAGCAGCCCGACAAGACTTAATGAAAAACTGTTTTTT,CASSPTRLNEKLFF
15,TRBV7-2,.,TRBJ1-2,.,TGTGCCAGCAGCGGAGGGGCAGCTACCTACTATGGCTACACCTTC,CASSGGAATYYGYTF
13,TRBV6-5,.,TRBJ1-2,.,TGTGCCAGCAGTTTACAGTCTGGAGGGGGCTACACCTTC,CASSLQSGGGYTF
18,TRBV5-1,.,TRBJ2-2,.,TGCGCCAGCAGCTTGGCCACTGGGGCGGCAGCCGGGAGCGGGGAGCTGTTTTTT,CASSLATGAAAGSGELFF
19,TRBV30,TRBD2,TRBJ2-2,.,TGTGCCTGGAGTGTACTGACTAGCGGGGCCCGGCGGGGCACCGGGGAGCTGTTTTTT,CAWSVLTSGARRGTGELFF
17,TRBV27,TRBD2,TRBJ2-2,.,TGTGCCAGCAGTTTACATTCCGGGACTACGTACACCGGGGAGCTGTTTTTT,CASSLHSGTTYTGELFF
15,TRBV9,TRBD1,TRBJ1-2,.,TGTGCCAGCAGCCCCGCCGGGACAGGGAACTATGGCTACACCTTC,CASSPAGTGNYGYTF
13,TRBV30,.,TRBJ1-3,.,TGTGCCTGGAGTTCAGAACGGCGGAACACCATATATTTT,CAWSSERRNTIYF
13,TRBV11-1,.,TRBJ1-5,.,TGTGCCAGCAGCTTAGATACGCGCCAGCCCCAGCATTTT,CASSLDTRQPQHF